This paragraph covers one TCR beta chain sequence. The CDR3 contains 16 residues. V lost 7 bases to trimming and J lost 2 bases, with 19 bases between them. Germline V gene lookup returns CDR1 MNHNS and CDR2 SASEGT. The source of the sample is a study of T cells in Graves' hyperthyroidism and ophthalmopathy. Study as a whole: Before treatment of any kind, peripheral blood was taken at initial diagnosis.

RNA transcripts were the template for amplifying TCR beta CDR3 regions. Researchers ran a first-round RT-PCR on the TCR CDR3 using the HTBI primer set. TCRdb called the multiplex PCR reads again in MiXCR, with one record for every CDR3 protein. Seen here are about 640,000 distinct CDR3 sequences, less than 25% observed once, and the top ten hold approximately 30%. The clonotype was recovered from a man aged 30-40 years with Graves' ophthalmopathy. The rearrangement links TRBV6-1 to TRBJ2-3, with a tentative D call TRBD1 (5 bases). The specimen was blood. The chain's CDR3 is CASMPTGPTLTDTQYF. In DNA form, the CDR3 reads TGTGCCAGCATGCCCACAGGTCCAACTCTCACAGATACGCAGTATTTT.